This record concerns one T cell receptor beta chain sequence. V shed 3 bases, J shed 3 bases, and the junction held 5 bases outside the gene matches. The CDR3 covers 16 residues. Germline V gives CDR1 LNHNV, CDR2 YYDKDF (reference sequence). This sample is drawn from a study of cytomegalovirus exposure and HLA in healthy donors. Vbeta (60) and Jbeta (13) primers were used in the PCR. The repertoire was sequenced with immunoSEQ multiplex PCR; TCRdb's copy has only in-frame clones and lacks some. The sample gives 100,000 to 120,000 clones, approximately 78% of which show up once; roughly 1.2% is in the top ten.

This receptor was taken from a woman in her twenties or thirties in good health and CMV-seronegative. The specimen was PBMCs. The V and J genes are TRBV15 and TRBJ1-5, with 10 positions matching TRBD1. The CDR3: CATSRPGQGHNQPQHF. The CDR3 DNA is TGTGCCACCAGCAGGCCGGGACAGGGGCACAATCAGCCCCAGCATTTT.